This TCR beta chain is drawn from a study of somatic mutations in cytotoxic T cells in rheumatoid arthritis. Positive selection with magnetic beads achieved the isolation of CD4+ and CD8+ cells, followed by a flow cytometry check of purity. For this clone: Its specificity is not known.

Clones were sequenced by immunoSEQ multiplex PCR, and TCRdb holds only the in-frame ones, with some missing. The sample contains 20,000 or so clones, roughly 82% of which appear only once. Study-level results: Within the rheumatoid arthritis patients, CD8+ clonality went up as age increased (Spearman r ≈ 0.5). The same was not true of the healthy controls. Researchers did not know the antigen targets of the expanded CD8+ clones.

The sequenced sample was CD8+ T cells sorted from blood. The sequence was collected from a woman between 45 and 60 years old in good health.

The CDR3 is CASSLVGETDTQYF. The DNA of the CDR3 is TGTGCCAGCAGCTTGGTAGGAGAGACAGATACGCAGTATTTT. The chain uses TRBV13 and TRBJ2-3; D unclear. V lost 3 bases and J 3 bases, leaving 10 bases between the germline ends. This CDR3 spans 14 amino acids. Germline CDR1 PRHDT, CDR2 FYEKMQ (reference sequence).